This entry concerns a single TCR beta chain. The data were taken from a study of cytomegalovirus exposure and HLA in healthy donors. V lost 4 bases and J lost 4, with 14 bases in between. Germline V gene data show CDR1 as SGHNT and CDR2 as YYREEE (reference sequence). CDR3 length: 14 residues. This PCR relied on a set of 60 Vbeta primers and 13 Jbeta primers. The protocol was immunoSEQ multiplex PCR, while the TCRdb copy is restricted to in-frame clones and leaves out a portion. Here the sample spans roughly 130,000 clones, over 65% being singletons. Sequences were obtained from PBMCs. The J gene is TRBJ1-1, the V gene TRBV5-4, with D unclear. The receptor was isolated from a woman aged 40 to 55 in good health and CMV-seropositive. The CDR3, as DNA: TGTGCCAGCAGCCGCAGTCACGCAGGCACTGAAGCTTTCTTT. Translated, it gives CASSRSHAGTEAFF. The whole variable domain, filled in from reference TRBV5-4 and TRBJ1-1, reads ETGVTQSPTHLIKTRGQQVTLRCSSQSGHNTVSWYQQALGQGPQFIFQYYREEENGRGNFPPRFSGLQFPNYSSELNVNALELDDSALYLCASSRSHAGTEAFFGQGTRLTVV.